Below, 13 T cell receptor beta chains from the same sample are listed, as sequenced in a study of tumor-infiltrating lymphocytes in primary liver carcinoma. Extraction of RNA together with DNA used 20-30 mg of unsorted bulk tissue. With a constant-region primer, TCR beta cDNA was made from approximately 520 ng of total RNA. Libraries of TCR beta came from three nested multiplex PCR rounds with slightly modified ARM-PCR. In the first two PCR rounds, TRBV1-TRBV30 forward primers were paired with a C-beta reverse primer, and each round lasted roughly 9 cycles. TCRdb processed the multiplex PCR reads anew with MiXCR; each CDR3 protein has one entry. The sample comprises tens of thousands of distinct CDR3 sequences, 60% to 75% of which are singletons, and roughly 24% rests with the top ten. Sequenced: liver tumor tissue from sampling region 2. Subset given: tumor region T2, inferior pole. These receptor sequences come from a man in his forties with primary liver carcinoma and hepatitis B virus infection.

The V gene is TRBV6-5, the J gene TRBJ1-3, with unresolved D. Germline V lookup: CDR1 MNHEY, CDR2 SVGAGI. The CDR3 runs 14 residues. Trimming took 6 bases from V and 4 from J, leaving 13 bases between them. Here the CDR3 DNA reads TGTGCCAGCAGGCTAACGGCGCCAGGAAACACCATATATTTT. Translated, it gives CASRLTAPGNTIYF.

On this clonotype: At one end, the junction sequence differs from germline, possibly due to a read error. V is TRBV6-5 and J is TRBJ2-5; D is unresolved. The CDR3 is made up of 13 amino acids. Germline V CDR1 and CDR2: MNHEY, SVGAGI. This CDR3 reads CVSNKSSQETQYF. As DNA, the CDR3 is TGTGTCAGCAATAAAAGCAGTCAAGAGACCCAGTACTTC.

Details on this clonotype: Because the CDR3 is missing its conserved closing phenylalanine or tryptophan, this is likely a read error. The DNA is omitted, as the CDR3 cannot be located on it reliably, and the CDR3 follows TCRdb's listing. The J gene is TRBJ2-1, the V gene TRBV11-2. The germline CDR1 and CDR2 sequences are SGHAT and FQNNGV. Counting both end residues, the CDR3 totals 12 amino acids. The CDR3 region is CASSPEYNEQCS.

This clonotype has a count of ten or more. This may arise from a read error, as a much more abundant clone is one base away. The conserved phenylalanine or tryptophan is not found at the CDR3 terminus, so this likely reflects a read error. The CDR3 bases are TGTGCCAGCAGCCCGACAGGGATTTATGGCTACACCCTC. Its protein is CASSPTGIYGYTL. J is TRBJ1-2 and V is TRBV7-9; 7 bases fit TRBD1. In germline, CDR1 is SEHNR, CDR2 FQNEAQ (reference sequence). The ends lost 5 bases at V and 5 bases at J; junction bases unmatched: 5. The CDR3 is 13 residues long.

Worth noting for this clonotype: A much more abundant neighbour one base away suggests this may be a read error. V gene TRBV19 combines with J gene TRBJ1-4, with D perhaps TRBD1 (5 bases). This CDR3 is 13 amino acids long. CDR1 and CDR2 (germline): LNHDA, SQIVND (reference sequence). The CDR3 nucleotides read TGTGCCAGTAGTATACCCGGGGCAGAAATACTGTTTTTT. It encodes CASSIPGAEILFF.

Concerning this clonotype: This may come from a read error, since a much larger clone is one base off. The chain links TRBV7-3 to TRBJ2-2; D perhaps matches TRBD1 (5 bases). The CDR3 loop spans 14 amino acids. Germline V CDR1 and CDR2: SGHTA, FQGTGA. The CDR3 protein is CASSLFDSTEELFF. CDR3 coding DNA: TGTGCCAGCAGCTTATTCGACAGCACCGAGGAGCTGTTTTTT.

The CDR3 DNA is TGTGCCAGTGGGGCAGGATCTGTCTCTGGGGCCAACGTCCTGACTTTC. This codes for CASGAGSVSGANVLTF. The chain joins TRBV19 to TRBJ2-6; a weak D match, TRBD1 (5 bases). Germline V CDR1 and CDR2: LNHDA, SQIVND (reference sequence). Trimming took off 8 bases at V and 0 bases at J, with 14 bases between the two ends. CDR3 length: 16 amino acids.

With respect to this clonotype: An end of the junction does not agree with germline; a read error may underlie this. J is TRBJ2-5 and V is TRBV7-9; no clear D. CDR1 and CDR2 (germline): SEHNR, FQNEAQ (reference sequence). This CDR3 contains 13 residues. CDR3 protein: CTSSLNVQEAQHF. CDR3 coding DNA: TGTACCAGCAGCTTAAATGTACAAGAGGCCCAGCACTTC.

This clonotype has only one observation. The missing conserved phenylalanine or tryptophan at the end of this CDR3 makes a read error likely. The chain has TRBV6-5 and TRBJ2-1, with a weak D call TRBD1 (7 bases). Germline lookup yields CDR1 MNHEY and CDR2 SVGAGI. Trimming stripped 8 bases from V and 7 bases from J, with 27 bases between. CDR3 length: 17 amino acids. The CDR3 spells CASYYSFGGQSMNEQFL. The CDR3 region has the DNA TGTGCCAGCTATTACTCTTTCGGGGGACAGTCTATGAATGAGCAGTTCCTC.

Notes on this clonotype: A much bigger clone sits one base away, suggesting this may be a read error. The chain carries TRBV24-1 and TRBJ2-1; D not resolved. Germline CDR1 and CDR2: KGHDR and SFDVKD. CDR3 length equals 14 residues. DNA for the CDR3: TGTGCCACCACTGATTTTGGCGAGATTGATGAGCAGTTCTTC. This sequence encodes CATTDFGEIDEQFF.

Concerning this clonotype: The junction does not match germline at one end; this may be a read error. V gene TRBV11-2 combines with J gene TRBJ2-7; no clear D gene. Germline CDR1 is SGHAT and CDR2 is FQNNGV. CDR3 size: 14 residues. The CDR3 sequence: CASSLTDTGYEQYF. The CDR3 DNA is TGTGCCAGCAGCCTAACTGACACTGGCTACGAGCAGTACTTT.

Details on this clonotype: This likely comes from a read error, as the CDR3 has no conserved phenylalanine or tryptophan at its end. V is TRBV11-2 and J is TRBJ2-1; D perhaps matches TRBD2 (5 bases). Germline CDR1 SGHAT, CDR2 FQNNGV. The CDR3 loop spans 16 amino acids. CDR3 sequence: CAGSLDIGLAMGEQFY. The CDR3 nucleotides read TGTGCCGGCAGCTTGGATATCGGACTGGCCATGGGTGAGCAGTTCTAC.

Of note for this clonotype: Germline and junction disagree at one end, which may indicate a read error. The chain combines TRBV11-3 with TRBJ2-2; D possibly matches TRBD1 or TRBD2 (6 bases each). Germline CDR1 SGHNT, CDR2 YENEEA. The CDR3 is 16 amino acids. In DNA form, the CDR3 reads TGTGCCAGCAGCTTACAAACGGGGGCGGGAACCGGGGAGCAGTTTTTT. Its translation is CASSLQTGAGTGEQFF.